Listed below are T cell receptor beta chains from one sample, sequenced in a study of blood T cells in healthy people across ages. TCRdb fed the 5' RACE reads into MiXCR, producing one record per CDR3 protein. The sample records 1.4 million or so distinct CDR3 sequences, approximately 39% being singletons. The sample consisted of blood. The receptor source for this set is a woman younger than 35 in good health. The CDR3 runs from the conserved cysteine through the conserved F or W. A D gene is named only where the DNA matches it firmly. Not all rows give a size; the values are once, few, many and, for expanded clones, a class.

d_gene,v_gene,abundance,j_gene,len,CDR3aa,CDR3nt
.,TRBV30,.,TRBJ1-5,12,CAWSVQGQPQHF,TGTGCCTGGAGTGTACAGGGACAGCCCCAGCATTTT
TRBD1,TRBV20-1,few,TRBJ1-1,13,CSAPRQGVTEAFF,TGCAGTGCCCCCCGACAGGGAGTCACTGAAGCTTTCTTT
.,TRBV5-8,.,TRBJ1-2,13,CASSLSLAGGYTF,TGTGCCAGCAGCTTGTCCCTTGCGGGTGGCTACACCTTC
.,TRBV28,.,TRBJ2-3,12,CASRHGTDTQYF,TGTGCCAGCAGACACGGCACAGATACGCAGTATTTT
.,TRBV19,.,TRBJ2-6,16,CASSVSGDSGANVLTF,TGTGCCAGTTCTGTGTCCGGGGATTCGGGGGCCAACGTCCTGACTTTC
TRBD1,TRBV27,.,TRBJ1-1,16,CASSSWDSSLNTEAFF,TGTGCCAGCAGTTCCTGGGACAGTAGCTTGAACACTGAAGCTTTCTTT
TRBD1,TRBV5-1,many,TRBJ2-7,13,CASSWTGAYEQYF,TGCGCCAGCAGCTGGACAGGGGCCTACGAGCAGTACTTC
.,TRBV27,many,TRBJ1-2,13,CASSWGTDYGYTF,TGTGCCAGCAGTTGGGGGACCGACTATGGCTACACCTTC
TRBD2,TRBV29-1,.,TRBJ2-1,15,CSVSLLASIQETQFF,TGCAGCGTGTCCCTACTAGCGAGTATACAAGAGACCCAGTTCTTC
TRBD1,TRBV4-2,.,TRBJ2-7,15,CASSLPGQGGNEQYF,TGTGCCAGCAGCCTGCCGGGACAGGGCGGGAATGAGCAGTACTTC
TRBD1,TRBV6-5,.,TRBJ1-5,15,CASSSQGPSNQPQHF,TGTGCCAGCAGTTCACAGGGGCCTAGCAATCAGCCCCAGCATTTT
.,TRBV6-2/TRBV6-3,few,TRBJ1-5,14,CASSYMGRRQPQHF,TGTGCCAGCAGTTACATGGGCAGGCGTCAGCCCCAGCATTTT
.,TRBV4-3,.,TRBJ2-2,15,CASSQAGPNTGELFF,TGCGCCAGCAGCCAGGCGGGGCCCAACACCGGGGAGCTGTTTTTT
TRBD2,TRBV5-5,.,TRBJ2-1,15,CASSQAGGGGDEQFF,TGTGCCAGCAGCCAAGCGGGCGGGGGGGGCGATGAGCAGTTCTTC